The source of this TCR beta chain is a study of shared clonotypes between healthy human individuals. General study points: Non-shared clonotypes were found to have lower generation probabilities than the clonotypes that were shared by all four of the sorted-subset donors.

The CDR3 length is 13 residues. Trimming took off 1 base at V and 4 bases at J, with 5 bases between the two ends. Germline V gives CDR1 MGHRA, CDR2 YSYEKL. About this clone: The target antigen is unknown.

Repertoires were generated with immunoSEQ multiplex PCR, while TCRdb's copy carries only in-frame clones and drops some. The profile covers about 1.5 million clones, with approximately 98% appearing a single time and roughly 0.4% taken by the ten largest. Sequencing input: naive CD4+ T cells sorted from blood. Subset meaning: CD45RA+ positively selected. The receptor was isolated from a man aged 25-45 years in good health. The gene calls are TRBV4-1 and TRBJ1-3; D is possibly TRBD1 (5 bases). CDR3 sequence reads: CASSQGGGNTIYF. Here the CDR3 DNA reads TGCGCCAGCAGCCAAGGGGGGGGAAACACCATATATTTT.